This T cell receptor beta chain was retrieved from a study of early T cells in non-severe SARS-CoV-2 infection. Points from the study as a whole: Anti-spike CD8 responses were favored by VDJdb matching, which missed private and CD4 specificities.

This clonotype was observed a handful of times. Its antigen is currently unknown. The germline gives CDR1 SQVTM, CDR2 ANQGSEA. The CDR3 has 16 residues. With 0 bases clipped from V and 4 bases from J, the junction kept 5 bases outside the gene matches. TCRdb re-called the 5' RACE reads through MiXCR, storing one row per CDR3 protein. The sample consists of some 35,000 distinct CDR3 sequences, less than 7.5% of them appearing once. The rearrangement uses TRBV29-1 and TRBJ2-3; 12 bases match TRBD2. The receptor comes from an adult who was a healthcare worker with PCR-confirmed SARS-CoV-2 infection or an uninfected control (not recorded which). The sample in question was whole blood, obtained at baseline. The CDR3 DNA follows: TGCAGCGTTGAAGATCGACTAGCGGGAGTACCAGATACGCAGTATTTT. It encodes CSVEDRLAGVPDTQYF.